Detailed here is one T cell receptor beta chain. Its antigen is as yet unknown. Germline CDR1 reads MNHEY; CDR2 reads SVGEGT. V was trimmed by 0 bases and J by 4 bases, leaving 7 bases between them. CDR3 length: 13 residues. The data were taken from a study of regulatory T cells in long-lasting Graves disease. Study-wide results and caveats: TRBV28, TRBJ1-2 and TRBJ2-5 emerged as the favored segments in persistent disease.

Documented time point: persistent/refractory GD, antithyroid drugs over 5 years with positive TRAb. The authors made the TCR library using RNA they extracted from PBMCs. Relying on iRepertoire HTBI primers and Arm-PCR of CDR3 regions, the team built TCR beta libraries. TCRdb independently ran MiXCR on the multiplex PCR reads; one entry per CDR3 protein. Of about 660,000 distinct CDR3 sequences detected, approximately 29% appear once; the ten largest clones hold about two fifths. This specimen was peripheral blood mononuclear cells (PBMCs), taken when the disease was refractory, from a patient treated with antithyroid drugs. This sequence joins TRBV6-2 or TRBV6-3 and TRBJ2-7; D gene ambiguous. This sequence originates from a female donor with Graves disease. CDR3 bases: TGTGCCAGCAGTTACTCGTTGTATTACGAGCAGTACTTC. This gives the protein CASSYSLYYEQYF.